One sample yielded the 5 T cell receptor beta chains listed below, sequenced in a study of tumor and adjacent non-tumor tissue in lung cancer (dated by TCRdb to the late 2010s). RNA was isolated from bulk, unsorted tissue, and RNA quality was assessed with a NanoDrop ND-1000 and an Agilent 2100. The normal lung samples consisted of distant non-tumor tissue collected more than 3 cm from the tumor edge. The receptor library was made with multiplex PCR. The sequencing machine was an Illumina HiSeq 2500. TCRbeta libraries were built by three rounds of nested PCR using primers (Table S4), following protocols modified from ARM-PCR. TCRdb's own reprocessing of the public reads used fastp at Q25 and MiXCR and kept productive beta chains. A single entry per CDR3 protein holds the most common genes and DNA from its merged rows. Recorded for this sample are more than 75,000 distinct CDR3 sequences; around three quarters of them occurred a single time. The ten top clones hold about 31% of the sample.

The material sequenced was distant non-tumor lung tissue. Receptors originate from a man between 60 and 70 years old with small cell lung cancer.

This clonotype was recorded many times. The chain recombines TRBV12-3 or TRBV12-4 with TRBJ2-3; 8 bases are shared with TRBD2. This CDR3 is 15 amino acids long. The trim removed 1 base at V and 0 bases at J, leaving 0 bases unmatched. CDR3 region: CASSLGLASTDTQYF. The DNA of the CDR3 is TGTGCCAGCAGTTTAGGACTAGCGAGCACAGATACGCAGTATTTT.

Comments on this clonotype: Germline is not matched at one junction end, which may reflect a read error. This chain uses TRBV10-3 with TRBJ1-1; TRBD1 matches 11 bases. This CDR3 has 16 residues. CDR1 and CDR2 (germline): ENHRY, SYGVKD. CDR3: CDISESFGQGASEAFF. The CDR3 DNA reads as TGTGACATCAGTGAGTCCTTTGGACAGGGGGCGAGCGAAGCTTTCTTT.

This clonotype was observed many times. The chain recombines TRBV12-3 or TRBV12-4 with TRBJ1-1, with D possibly matching TRBD1 (5 bases). This CDR3 has 13 amino acids. Trimming shortened V by 7 bases and J by 1 base, and 10 bases separated the two germline ends. CDR3 coding DNA: TGTGCCAGCACCCGAACAGGGAACACTGAAGCTTTCTTT. This codes for CASTRTGNTEAFF.

A word on this clonotype: Since a much larger clone is just one base distant, this may be a read error. The rearrangement uses TRBV30 and TRBJ1-1; no clear D. From germline, CDR1 is GTSNPN and CDR2 SVGIG (reference sequence). The CDR3 loop spans 14 amino acids. CDR3 in amino acids: CAWSVKIPNTEVFF. Here the CDR3 DNA reads TGTGCCTGGAGTGTAAAAATCCCGAACACTGAAGTTTTCTTT.

Of note for this clonotype: A much larger clone lies a single base off, so this may be a read error. The J gene is TRBJ2-2, the V gene TRBV28; 9 positions match TRBD1. The CDR3 is 15 amino acids. Germline CDR1 and CDR2: MDHEN and SYDVKM. The CDR3 loop reads CVSTQQGAGSGELFF. The DNA of the CDR3 is TGTGTCAGCACCCAACAGGGGGCGGGGAGCGGGGAGCTGTTTTTT.